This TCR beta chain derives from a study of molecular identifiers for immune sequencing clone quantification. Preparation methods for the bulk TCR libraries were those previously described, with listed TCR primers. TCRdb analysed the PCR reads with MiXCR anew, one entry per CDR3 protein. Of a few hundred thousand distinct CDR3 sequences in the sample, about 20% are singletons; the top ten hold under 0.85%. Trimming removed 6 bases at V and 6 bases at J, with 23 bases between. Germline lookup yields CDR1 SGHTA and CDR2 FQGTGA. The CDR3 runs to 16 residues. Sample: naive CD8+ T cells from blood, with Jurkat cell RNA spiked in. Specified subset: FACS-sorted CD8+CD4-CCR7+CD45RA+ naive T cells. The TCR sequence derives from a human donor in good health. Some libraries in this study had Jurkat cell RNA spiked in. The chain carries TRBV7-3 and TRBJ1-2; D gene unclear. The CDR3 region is CASRTPGGRLFDGYTF. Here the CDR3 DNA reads TGTGCCAGCAGAACCCCCGGAGGGCGGTTGTTCGATGGCTACACCTTC.